These 27 T cell receptor beta chains came from one sample sequenced in a study of identifying expanded T cells in peripheral blood. Clones were sequenced by immunoSEQ multiplex PCR, and TCRdb holds only the in-frame ones, with some missing. The sample holds under 150,000 clones, approximately 86% seen once. Specimen: blood. The receptors derive from a person aged 18 to 75 in good health.

The chain couples TRBV19 to TRBJ2-7; TRBD1 agrees at 9 bases. V shed 7 bases and J 5 bases; nucleotides not matched to a gene: 6. The length of the CDR3 is 13 residues. CDR1 is LNHDA, CDR2 SQIVND, per germline (reference sequence). The CDR3 DNA is TGTGCCAGTAAAAGGACAGGGGTCGACGAGCAGTACTTC. It yields the protein CASKRTGVDEQYF.

This chain uses TRBV25-1 with TRBJ1-4; D not certain. Between the trimmed V and J ends, which lost 4 bases and 7 bases, there was a span of 16 bases. This CDR3 spans 15 amino acids. The germline gives CDR1 MGHDK, CDR2 SYGVNS. CDR3 residues: CASSGTWGGGEKLFF. The DNA of the CDR3 is TGTGCCAGCAGTGGAACTTGGGGTGGAGGTGAAAAACTGTTTTTT.

The gene calls are TRBV14 and TRBJ2-1, with a tentative D call TRBD1 (5 bases). V was shortened by 4 bases and J by 4 bases, with 8 bases between the two germline ends. CDR3 length equals 13 residues. Germline values: CDR1 SGHDN, CDR2 FVKESK. The CDR3 coding sequence is TGTGCCAGCAGCCTTCAGGGATACAATGAGCAGTTCTTC. Protein product: CASSLQGYNEQFF. Based on the CDR3 plus reference TRBV14 and TRBJ2-1, the full variable domain is EAGVTQFPSHSVIEKGQTVTLRCDPISGHDNLYWYRRVMGKEIKFLLHFVKESKQDESGMPNNRFLAERTGGTYSTLKVQPAELEDSGVYFCASSLQGYNEQFFGPGTRLTVL.

V usage is TRBV19 and J usage is TRBJ1-1; weak D call: TRBD1 (5 bases). The CDR3 extends over 14 amino acids. Germline CDR1 and CDR2: LNHDA and SQIVND (reference sequence). Trimming left V 4 bases short and J 1 base short, with 10 bases between. CDR3 DNA: TGTGCCAGTAGTAACCGGGACGGGAACACTGAAGCTTTCTTT. Translating it yields CASSNRDGNTEAFF.

V is TRBV7-2 and J is TRBJ1-1; unclear D gene. Trimming left V 5 bases short and J 1 base short, with 11 bases between. The CDR3 consists of 14 residues. The germline V gene has CDR1 SGHTA and CDR2 FQGNSA. DNA of the CDR3: TGTGCCAGCAGCCCCCCCACGGGGAACACTGAAGCTTTCTTT. Its protein is CASSPPTGNTEAFF.

The rearrangement uses TRBV29-1 and TRBJ2-7, with a possible D match to TRBD2 (5 bases). Germline CDR1 reads SQVTM; CDR2 reads ANQGSEA. The CDR3 has 15 residues. V shed 7 bases and J shed 4 bases, with 23 bases lying between them. The chain's CDR3 is CSARRGLALTYEQYF. The CDR3 DNA is TGCAGCGCACGTCGGGGTCTCGCGTTGACTTACGAGCAGTACTTC.

The chain recombines TRBV2 with TRBJ2-2; 7 bases line up with TRBD2. The CDR3 covers 14 residues. CDR1 SNHLY and CDR2 FYNNEI come from the germline V gene. J gave up 0 bases and V 11 bases, and 6 bases lay outside the gene matches. The DNA of the CDR3 is TGTGCCGGCACCGGGGGGACGAACACCGGGGAGCTGTTTTTT. Translated, it gives CAGTGGTNTGELFF.

The chain combines TRBV5-1 with TRBJ2-3; possibly TRBD1 for D (6 bases). Trimming left V 4 bases short and J 2 bases short, with 14 bases between. CDR3 length equals 15 residues. The germline V gene encodes CDR1 SGHRS and CDR2 YFSETQ. The CDR3 nucleotides are TGCGCCAGCAGCCCTACAGGGATATACACAGATACGCAGTATTTT. Amino acid sequence: CASSPTGIYTDTQYF. Full variable domain (remainder filled in from reference TRBV5-1 and TRBJ2-3): KAGVTQTPRYLIKTRGQQVTLSCSPISGHRSVSWYQQTPGQGLQFLFEYFSETQRNKGNFPGRFSGRQFSNSRSEMNVSTLELGDSALYLCASSPTGIYTDTQYFGPGTRLTVL.

The chain links TRBV6-1 to TRBJ2-3, with 12 bases matching TRBD2. The CDR3 length is 18 residues. The V gene end was trimmed by 4 bases and the J gene end by 4 bases; junction bases not matched to a gene: 12. Germline V gene data show CDR1 as MNHNS and CDR2 as SASEGT. CDR3 sequence: CASSAKSSGRAEADTQYF. Written as DNA, the CDR3 is TGTGCCAGCAGTGCCAAATCTAGCGGGAGGGCCGAGGCAGATACGCAGTATTTT.

The chain combines TRBV19 with TRBJ2-3; a possible D gene is TRBD1 (5 bases). CDR1 is LNHDA and CDR2 is SQIVND in the germline V gene (reference sequence). The CDR3 is 15 amino acids. Trimming cost V 0 bases and J 1 base, with 8 bases left between them. CDR3 region: CASSIEAGRTDTQYF. The CDR3 bases are TGTGCCAGTAGTATAGAGGCAGGGCGCACAGATACGCAGTATTTT.

A few counts support this clone. The chain joins TRBV5-5 to TRBJ2-2; perhaps TRBD1 as D (5 bases). V was trimmed by 0 bases and J by 1 base, leaving 10 bases between them. CDR3 length equals 16 residues. Per germline, CDR1 SGHKS and CDR2 YYEKEE (reference sequence). The DNA of the CDR3 is TGTGCCAGCAGCTTGGGGACAACTATGAACACCGGGGAGCTGTTTTTT. It is translated as CASSLGTTMNTGELFF.

The chain recombines TRBV5-1 with TRBJ1-3; D might be TRBD1 (6 bases). This CDR3 has 16 amino acids. V was cut by 0 bases and J by 5 bases, with 15 bases left in between. Germline loops: CDR1 SGHRS, CDR2 YFSETQ. The CDR3 coding sequence is TGCGCCAGCAGCTTGGGCACCTACAGGGCCCGAAACACCATATATTTT. Protein sequence: CASSLGTYRARNTIYF.

The chain combines TRBV11-2 with TRBJ2-1; D could derive from TRBD1 or TRBD2 (5 bases each). This CDR3 region has 16 residues. The V end lost 2 bases, the J end lost 3 bases, and 14 bases lay between the germline ends. Germline assignment: CDR1 SGHAT and CDR2 FQNNGV. This CDR3 reads CASSLWVSGGYNEQFF. For the CDR3, the DNA is TGTGCCAGCAGCTTATGGGTTTCTGGGGGCTACAATGAGCAGTTCTTC. The variable domain in full, completed from reference TRBV11-2 and TRBJ2-1, reads EAGVAQSPRYKIIEKRQSVAFWCNPISGHATLYWYQQILGQGPKLLIQFQNNGVVDDSQLPKDRFSAERLKGVDSTLKIQPAKLEDSAVYLCASSLWVSGGYNEQFFGPGTRLTVL.

The V call is TRBV30, the J call TRBJ1-5; 7 bases line up with TRBD1. V gave up 3 bases and J gave up 5 bases; unmatched junction bases: 4. Germline lookup yields CDR1 GTSNPN and CDR2 SVGIG (reference sequence). This CDR3 comprises 13 residues. CDR3 region: CAWSPGTDQPQHF. The CDR3 DNA reads TGTGCCTGGAGCCCCGGGACAGATCAGCCCCAGCATTTT.

The chain joins TRBV29-1 to TRBJ1-1; a weak D match, TRBD1 (5 bases). The length of the CDR3 is 15 residues. Trimming pared 6 bases from V and 6 bases from J, leaving 23 bases between. The V gene's germline CDR1 is SQVTM and CDR2 ANQGSEA. This CDR3 is CSVRLSGTARSEAFF. For the CDR3, the DNA is TGCAGCGTCCGACTGTCGGGGACGGCAAGATCTGAAGCTTTCTTT.

The rearrangement uses TRBV11-2 and TRBJ2-3; no clear D gene. Germline lookup yields CDR1 SGHAT and CDR2 FQNNGV. Trimming took off 3 bases at V and 1 base at J, with 5 bases between the two ends. CDR3 length equals 13 residues. The CDR3 nucleotides are TGTGCCAGCAGCTTCCAGGGCACAGATACGCAGTATTTT. Translation: CASSFQGTDTQYF.

The chain couples TRBV19 to TRBJ2-7; a possible D gene is TRBD2 (6 bases). Looked up from germline, CDR1 is LNHDA and CDR2 is SQIVND (reference sequence). Between the trimmed V and J ends, which lost 6 bases and 2 bases, there was a span of 11 bases. CDR3 length equals 13 residues. CDR3 in amino acids: CASRGGRPYEQYF. The CDR3 bases are TGTGCCAGTAGGGGGGGAAGGCCCTACGAGCAGTACTTC.

This chain connects TRBV19 to TRBJ1-5; D uncertain. Germline V lookup: CDR1 LNHDA, CDR2 SQIVND (reference sequence). Trimming took off 1 base at V and 0 bases at J, with 10 bases between the two ends. The length of the CDR3 is 16 residues. Here the CDR3 DNA reads TGTGCCAGTAGTATAGGCGGCAGAGTTAGCAATCAGCCCCAGCATTTT. Protein product: CASSIGGRVSNQPQHF.

The chain combines TRBV6-5 with TRBJ2-1; 11 bases map to TRBD2. The CDR3 loop spans 15 amino acids. V shed 3 bases and J 7 bases; nucleotides not matched to a gene: 5. The germline V gene has CDR1 MNHEY and CDR2 SVGAGI. DNA of the CDR3: TGTGCCAGCAGTTATGGGACTAGCGGTGTTAATGAGCAGTTCTTC. Encoded protein: CASSYGTSGVNEQFF.

The chain carries TRBV6-6 and TRBJ2-7, with TRBD1 matching 8 bases. Germline V CDR1 and CDR2: MNHNY, SVGAGI (reference sequence). The CDR3 runs to 14 residues. The V segment lost 8 bases and the J segment 1 base; nucleotides outside the gene matches: 7. The CDR3 region is CASAGWDRSYEQYF. The CDR3 coding sequence is TGTGCCAGCGCGGGATGGGACAGGTCCTACGAGCAGTACTTC.

V is TRBV6-5 and J is TRBJ2-7, with a weak D call TRBD2 (6 bases). V lost 3 bases, J lost 4 bases, and 13 bases lay in between. The CDR3 sequence is 14 residues long. The germline gives CDR1 MNHEY, CDR2 SVGAGI. This CDR3 is CASSYYGSGYEQYF. The CDR3 nucleotides read TGTGCCAGCAGTTATTACGGGAGCGGGTACGAGCAGTACTTC.

The count of this clone is one. J is TRBJ1-1 and V is TRBV13, with 7 bases aligning to TRBD1. The trim removed 5 bases at V and 12 bases at J, leaving 9 bases unmatched. The CDR3 has 12 residues. The germline CDR1 and CDR2 sequences are PRHDT and FYEKMQ (reference sequence). The CDR3 loop reads CASSVIQGKTFF. CDR3 DNA: TGTGCCAGCAGCGTGATACAGGGGAAGACTTTCTTT. The full variable domain, in which reference TRBV13 and TRBJ1-1 provide the parts outside the CDR3, is AAGVIQSPRHLIKEKRETATLKCYPIPRHDTVYWYQQGPGQDPQFLISFYEKMQSDKGSIPDRFSAQQFSDYHSELNMSSLELGDSALYFCASSVIQGKTFFGQGTRLTVV.

This clone was detected a few times. This rearrangement joins TRBV5-5 to TRBJ2-7; D is perhaps TRBD2 (5 bases). V was pared by 3 bases and J by 7 bases, with 17 bases between. CDR1 is SGHKS and CDR2 is YYEKEE in the germline V gene (reference sequence). CDR3 size: 14 residues. The CDR3, as DNA: TGTGCCAGCAGCTGGCGGGTCCCGACGGGGGAGCAGTACTTC. Its translation is CASSWRVPTGEQYF.

V gene TRBV4-1 combines with J gene TRBJ2-1; D not resolved. Trimming removed 1 base from V and 6 bases from J, with 7 bases in between. CDR1 and CDR2 (germline): MGHRA, YSYEKL. The CDR3 sequence is 13 residues long. CDR3 nucleotides: TGCGCCAGCAGCCAAGGGGTCCCCAATGAGCAGTTCTTC. This gives the protein CASSQGVPNEQFF.

V is TRBV15 and J is TRBJ2-7; the D call may be TRBD1 or TRBD2 (7 bases each). The CDR3 is made up of 16 amino acids. V lost 3 bases to trimming and J lost 4 bases, with 19 bases between them. Germline loops: CDR1 LNHNV, CDR2 YYDKDF (reference sequence). CDR3 amino acids: CATSRAGGGGGYEQYF. The CDR3 coding sequence is TGTGCCACCAGCAGGGCAGGGGGAGGGGGTGGTTACGAGCAGTACTTC.

This chain links TRBV9 with TRBJ2-1, with TRBD2 matching 7 bases. Trimming removed 7 bases from V and 9 bases from J; junction bases left unmatched: 13. This CDR3 contains 14 residues. The V gene's germline CDR1 is SGDLS and CDR2 YYNGEE. CDR3 amino acids: CASARGDYPPEQFF. The CDR3 DNA is TGTGCCAGCGCAAGAGGGGACTACCCCCCTGAGCAGTTCTTC.

The chain joins TRBV7-9 to TRBJ2-2; 7 bases align to TRBD1. Germline trimming cut 4 bases from V and 5 bases from J; bases unmatched to any gene: 7. Germline-derived CDR1 and CDR2 are SEHNR and FQNEAQ (reference sequence). CDR3 length: 15 residues. CDR3 nucleotide sequence: TGTGCCAGCAGCTCGCTAGGCAGGGGGACCGGGGAGCTGTTTTTT. As protein: CASSSLGRGTGELFF.